The 20 T cell receptor beta chains in this list originate from one sample, sequenced in a study of beta chain features in type 1 diabetes. Their antigens are not known. cDNA synthesis used the whole RNA isolate, giving expressed TCRB sequences. This table comes from immunoSEQ multiplex PCR, and its TCRdb copy is limited to in-frame clones, with some not included. Of around 250,000 clones detected, about 24% appear once; the ten largest clones hold approximately 0.011%. Findings and caveats of the study: Type 1 diabetes patients had TCRB CDR3s that were shorter (moderately but significantly so) in all four CD4+ subsets.

Sample: naive CD4+ T cells from blood. The receptor source for this set is a woman aged 25-40 years with type 1 diabetes.

This rearrangement joins TRBV29-1 to TRBJ2-5; 8 nucleotides agree with TRBD1. The germline gives CDR1 SQVTM, CDR2 ANQGSEA. V lost 7 bases, J lost 2 bases, and 0 bases stayed unmatched. This CDR3 comprises 11 residues. The CDR3 is CSGQGQETQYF. CDR3 nucleotides: TGCAGCGGACAGGGGCAAGAGACCCAGTACTTC.

This clone came up a few times. The chain recombines TRBV4-1 with TRBJ1-1; D perhaps matches TRBD1 (5 bases). The CDR3 length is 14 residues. V was clipped by 0 bases and J by 4 bases, with 9 bases between them. The germline CDR1 and CDR2 sequences are MGHRA and YSYEKL. CDR3 in amino acids: CASSQEAGRTEAFF. The CDR3 nucleotides read TGCGCCAGCAGCCAAGAGGCAGGGCGCACTGAAGCTTTCTTT.

The CDR3 bases are TGTGCCAGCAGTTTCTCAACGACTAGCGGCTTCCCCAATGAGCAGTTCTTC. It codes for CASSFSTTSGFPNEQFF. This chain joins TRBV28 and TRBJ2-1, with 9 bases matching TRBD2. The CDR3 contains 17 residues. V lost 3 bases to trimming and J lost 6 bases; unmatched junction nucleotides: 12. Looked up from germline, CDR1 is MDHEN and CDR2 is SYDVKM.

This chain joins TRBV29-1 and TRBJ1-2; 7 nucleotides agree with TRBD1. There are 14 residues in the CDR3. Germline lookup yields CDR1 SQVTM and CDR2 ANQGSEA. V was clipped by 6 bases and J by 4 bases; unmatched bases: 11. CDR3 DNA sequence: TGCAGCGTCTCCGGGACAGCAACTTCCTATGGCTACACCTTC. The encoded protein is CSVSGTATSYGYTF.

The V and J genes are TRBV9 and TRBJ2-1; D is possibly TRBD2 (5 bases). Germline CDR1 SGDLS, CDR2 YYNGEE. This CDR3 is 13 amino acids long. V was shortened by 1 base and J by 4 bases, with 6 bases between the two germline ends. CDR3 sequence (DNA): TGTGCCAGCAGCGTATCGGGATACAATGAGCAGTTCTTC. The encoded protein is CASSVSGYNEQFF.

This clone was seen more than once but under ten times. V usage is TRBV7-9 and J usage is TRBJ1-1; a weak D match, TRBD1 (5 bases). The CDR3 is 13 amino acids. The germline V gene has CDR1 SEHNR and CDR2 FQNEAQ (reference sequence). Trimming shortened V by 3 bases and J by 3 bases, and 8 bases separated the two germline ends. DNA of the CDR3: TGTGCCAGCAGCTTGAACAGGTACACTGAAGCTTTCTTT. This encodes CASSLNRYTEAFF. Variable domain in full (rest from reference TRBV7-9 and TRBJ1-1): DTGVSQNPRHKITKRGQNVTFRCDPISEHNRLYWYRQTLGQGPEFLTYFQNEAQLEKSRLLSDRFSAERPKGSFSTLEIQRTEQGDSAMYLCASSLNRYTEAFFGQGTRLTVV.

The chain uses TRBV27 and TRBJ2-2; tentatively, D is TRBD1 (5 bases). Trimming took off 2 bases at V and 6 bases at J, with 10 bases between the two ends. From germline, CDR1 is MNHEY and CDR2 SMNVEV (reference sequence). This CDR3 contains 14 residues. The CDR3 loop reads CASSLRRAAGELFF. CDR3 nucleotides: TGTGCCAGCAGTTTACGCAGGGCGGCCGGGGAGCTGTTTTTT.

This chain links TRBV27 with TRBJ2-5, with 7 positions matching TRBD2. The V and J ends lost 2 bases and 3 bases, in that order; junction bases with no gene match: 3. Per germline, CDR1 MNHEY and CDR2 SMNVEV (reference sequence). The CDR3 is made up of 14 amino acids. For the CDR3, the DNA is TGTGCCAGCAGTTTACTAGCGGCCAAAGAGACCCAGTACTTC. This translates into CASSLLAAKETQYF.

This chain joins TRBV4-2 and TRBJ2-1, with 12 positions matching TRBD2. J was trimmed by 7 bases and V by 1 base; bases with no gene match: 5. The CDR3 consists of 16 residues. The V gene's germline CDR1 is LGHNA and CDR2 YNFKEQ. For the CDR3, the DNA is TGTGCCAGCAGCCAAGGAGGGACTAGCGGGCTTAATGAGCAGTTCTTC. It specifies CASSQGGTSGLNEQFF.

The CDR3 is CASSVGGGRDGAQHF. The CDR3 DNA follows: TGTGCCAGCAGCGTGGGCGGCGGCAGGGATGGAGCCCAGCATTTT. The rearrangement uses TRBV5-6 and TRBJ1-5; TRBD1 is a possible D gene (5 bases). CDR1 and CDR2 from the germline V gene are SGHDT and YYEEEE. Trimming pared 4 bases from V and 11 bases from J, leaving 22 bases between. This CDR3 has 15 amino acids. The variable domain in full, completed from reference TRBV5-6 and TRBJ1-5, reads DAGVTQSPTHLIKTRGQQVTLRCSPKSGHDTVSWYQQALGQGPQFIFQYYEEEERQRGNFPDRFSGHQFPNYSSELNVNALLLGDSALYLCASSVGGGRDGAQHFGDGTRLSIL.

The chain employs TRBV16 and TRBJ2-7, with D possibly being TRBD1 (5 bases). The CDR3 runs 16 residues. Germline V gives CDR1 KGHSY, CDR2 FQNENV. Trimming removed 1 base at V and 0 bases at J, with 13 bases between. Written as DNA, the CDR3 is TGTGCCAGCAGCCAATACCGGCAGGGATACTCCTACGAGCAGTACTTC. Protein product: CASSQYRQGYSYEQYF.

This chain links TRBV15 with TRBJ2-1; 9 nucleotides match TRBD1. The germline V gene has CDR1 LNHNV and CDR2 YYDKDF (reference sequence). CDR3 length equals 14 residues. V gave up 8 bases and J gave up 9 bases; unmatched junction bases: 11. CDR3 nucleotide sequence: TGTGCCACCCTCCGGGACAGGGTAGGCGGTGAGCAGTTCTTC. Its translation: CATLRDRVGGEQFF.

The chain uses TRBV19 and TRBJ2-1; 7 positions agree with TRBD2. The CDR3 has 15 residues. CDR1 and CDR2 (germline): LNHDA, SQIVND (reference sequence). After removal of 5 bases from V and 0 bases from J, the junction contained 4 bases not matched to a gene. CDR3 DNA: TGTGCCAGTAGTCAAGGACTAGTCTCCTACAATGAGCAGTTCTTC. Translated: CASSQGLVSYNEQFF.

V usage is TRBV19 and J usage is TRBJ2-6; D unresolved. The CDR3 is made up of 15 amino acids. The ends were cut back, 3 bases at V and 0 bases at J, with 6 bases in the middle. The germline gives CDR1 LNHDA, CDR2 SQIVND (reference sequence). The DNA for the CDR3 is TGTGCCAGTAGTATCAGGTACTCTGGGGCCAACGTCCTGACTTTC. It codes for CASSIRYSGANVLTF.

This clone was observed a handful of times. Different DNA sequences within this sample yield the same CDR3. The chain has TRBV30 and TRBJ1-1, with a possible D match to TRBD1 (5 bases). Between the trimmed V and J ends, which lost 0 bases and 4 bases, there was a span of 9 bases. CDR1 GTSNPN and CDR2 SVGIG come from the germline V gene (reference sequence). The CDR3 is made up of 13 amino acids. CDR3 DNA: TGTGCCTGGAGTGTACGGGGGGGCACTGAAGCTTTCTTT. It is translated as CAWSVRGGTEAFF.

The chain uses TRBV2 and TRBJ2-7; TRBD2 might be the D (6 bases). The germline CDR1 and CDR2 sequences are SNHLY and FYNNEI. With 5 bases removed from V and 12 bases from J, the gap between germline ends came to 14 bases. The CDR3 has 11 residues. The CDR3 bases are TGTGCCAGCAGTCCTGGGACGGGAGTGTACTTC. The encoded protein is CASSPGTGVYF.

The sample holds a few counts of this clone. This sequence joins TRBV4-1 and TRBJ2-7; 7 bases match TRBD1. J was trimmed by 3 bases and V by 5 bases; bases with no gene match: 7. The germline CDR1 and CDR2 sequences are MGHRA and YSYEKL. This CDR3 region has 14 residues. CDR3 DNA: TGCGCCAGCAGCTCTCCGGGACAGAGCTACGAGCAGTACTTC. Translating it yields CASSSPGQSYEQYF.

About this clone itself: Relative to the germline gene, one junction end is altered; a read error may explain this. V usage is TRBV7-7 and J usage is TRBJ2-3; D may be TRBD2 (5 bases). This CDR3 comprises 13 residues. Germline V CDR1 and CDR2: SSHAT, FNYEAQ (reference sequence). CDR3 nucleotides: TGTGCTAGCAGCTTGGAGAGGGCAGATACGCAGTATTTT. This codes for CASSLERADTQYF.

This clone was detected a few times. Other DNA sequences from this sample encode an identical CDR3 as well. The rearrangement joins TRBV29-1 to TRBJ2-3; no firm D call. With 4 bases removed from V and 0 bases from J, the gap between germline ends came to 8 bases. This CDR3 is built from 13 residues. Germline lookup yields CDR1 SQVTM and CDR2 ANQGSEA. CDR3 nucleotide sequence: TGCAGCGTTGGAGGCCGAAGCACAGATACGCAGTATTTT. It encodes CSVGGRSTDTQYF.

This sequence joins TRBV7-9 and TRBJ1-4; a weak D match, TRBD1 (5 bases). Trimming took off 5 bases at V and 2 bases at J, with 6 bases between the two ends. The CDR3 has 13 amino acids. Germline CDR1 and CDR2: SEHNR and FQNEAQ (reference sequence). The CDR3 loop is CASSRGTNEKLFF. CDR3 DNA: TGTGCCAGCAGCCGGGGGACTAATGAAAAACTGTTTTTT.